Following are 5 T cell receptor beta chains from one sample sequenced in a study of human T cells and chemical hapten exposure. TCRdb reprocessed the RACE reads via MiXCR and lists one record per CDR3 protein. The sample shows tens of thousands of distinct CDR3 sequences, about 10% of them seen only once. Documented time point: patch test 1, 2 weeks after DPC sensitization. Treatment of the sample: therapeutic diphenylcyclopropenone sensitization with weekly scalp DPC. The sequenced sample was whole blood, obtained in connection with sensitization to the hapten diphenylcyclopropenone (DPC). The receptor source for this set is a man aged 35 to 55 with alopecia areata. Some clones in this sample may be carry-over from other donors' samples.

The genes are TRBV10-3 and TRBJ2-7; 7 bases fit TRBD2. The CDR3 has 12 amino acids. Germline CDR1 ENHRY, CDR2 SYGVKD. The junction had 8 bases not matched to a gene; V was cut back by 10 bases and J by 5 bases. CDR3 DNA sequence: TGTGCCACCCAAGGTGGGGGGGACGAGCAGTACTTC. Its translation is CATQGGGDEQYF.

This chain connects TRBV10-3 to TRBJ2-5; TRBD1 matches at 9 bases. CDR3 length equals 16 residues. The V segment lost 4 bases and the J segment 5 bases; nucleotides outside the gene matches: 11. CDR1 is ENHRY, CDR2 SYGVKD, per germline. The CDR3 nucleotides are TGTGCCATCAGTGGTACGACGACAGGGGGTCGGGAGACCCAGTACTTC. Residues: CAISGTTTGGRETQYF.

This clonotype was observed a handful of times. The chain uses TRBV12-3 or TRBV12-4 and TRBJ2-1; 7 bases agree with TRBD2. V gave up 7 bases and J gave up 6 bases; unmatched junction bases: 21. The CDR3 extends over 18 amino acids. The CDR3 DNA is TGTGCCAGCAACCTAGCCGCTGGGGCGGGAGAGGGTGTCAATGAGCAGTTCTTC. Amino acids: CASNLAAGAGEGVNEQFF.

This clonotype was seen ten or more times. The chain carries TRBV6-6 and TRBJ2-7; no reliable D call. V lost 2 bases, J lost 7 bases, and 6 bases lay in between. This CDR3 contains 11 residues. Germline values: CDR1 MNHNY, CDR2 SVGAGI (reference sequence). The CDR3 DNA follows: TGTGCCAGCAGTTACCGGACGGAGCAGTACTTC. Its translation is CASSYRTEQYF.

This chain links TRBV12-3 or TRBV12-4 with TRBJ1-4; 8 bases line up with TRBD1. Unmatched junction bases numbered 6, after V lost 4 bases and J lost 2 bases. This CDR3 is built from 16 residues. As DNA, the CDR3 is TGTGCCAGCAGTTCGTCCACAGGGGGGACTAATGAAAAACTGTTTTTT. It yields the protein CASSSSTGGTNEKLFF.